Each of the 16 T cell receptor beta chains below was sequenced from the same sample in a study of T cell repertoires in cytomegalovirus infection. TCRdb redid the calling of the reads with MiXCR, one entry per CDR3 protein. The sample contains approximately 700,000 distinct CDR3 sequences, roughly a third of which appear only once. The specimen was PBMCs. These receptors were collected from a human donor in good health (CMV status not recorded). Some clones in this sample may be carry-over from other donors' samples.

This clonotype was observed a handful of times. The genes are TRBV7-8 and TRBJ1-4, with 9 bases lining up with TRBD1. CDR3 length: 17 residues. Germline lookup yields CDR1 SGHVS and CDR2 FQNEAQ. Trimming took 5 bases from V and 6 from J; bases not matched to a gene: 13. CDR3 DNA: TGTGCCAGCAGCGTTACAGCACAGGGGGCGCGAGATGAAAAACTGTTTTTT. Protein product: CASSVTAQGARDEKLFF.

The chain has TRBV2 and TRBJ1-1; 12 positions agree with TRBD1. CDR1 SNHLY and CDR2 FYNNEI come from the germline V gene. With V trimmed by 10 bases and J by 9 bases, 9 bases remained unmatched. The CDR3 contains 13 residues. The CDR3 region is CATSGTGGRKAFF. The CDR3 nucleotides are TGTGCCACTTCCGGGACAGGGGGCAGAAAAGCTTTCTTT.

This clonotype was found a few times. The junction does not match germline at one end; this may be a read error. The gene calls are TRBV6-5 and TRBJ2-1; the match to TRBD1 covers 9 bases. In germline, CDR1 is MNHEY, CDR2 SVGAGI. CDR3 length: 12 residues. DNA of the CDR3: TGTGCCAGCAGGGATACAGGGGGCTATATAACCTTC. Protein: CASRDTGGYITF.

The CDR3 DNA reads as TGTGCCAGCAGCTTGGGCAGCCCCGGAGGAAACACCATATATTTT. Translating it yields CASSLGSPGGNTIYF. The chain combines TRBV5-6 with TRBJ1-3, with D hard to call. This CDR3 is 15 amino acids long. Trimming stripped 0 bases from V and 4 bases from J, with 11 bases between. Germline V lookup: CDR1 SGHDT, CDR2 YYEEEE.

This clonotype was detected only a few times. V gene TRBV11-1 combines with J gene TRBJ1-1; D is undetermined. This CDR3 has 13 residues. Trimming pared 4 bases from V and 4 bases from J, leaving 10 bases between. CDR1 is SGHAT, CDR2 FQDESV, per germline (reference sequence). The CDR3 DNA sequence: TGTGCCAGCAGCTCGATCCCGGGCACTGAAGCTTTCTTT. It specifies CASSSIPGTEAFF.

J is TRBJ1-6 and V is TRBV6-1; TRBD1 might be the D (5 bases). This CDR3 contains 14 residues. Germline loops: CDR1 MNHNS, CDR2 SASEGT. V lost 5 bases and J 5 bases, leaving 10 bases between the germline ends. CDR3 bases: TGTGCCAGCAGTATGGGACGGGATAATTCACCCCTCCACTTT. Translation gives CASSMGRDNSPLHF.

The V call is TRBV7-6, the J call TRBJ1-5; tentatively, D is TRBD1 (6 bases). The CDR3 length is 17 residues. Germline CDR1 and CDR2: SGHVS and FNYEAQ. V was shortened by 5 bases and J by 0 bases, with 17 bases between the two germline ends. CDR3 DNA sequence: TGTGCCAGCAGCCGGACCGGGGGCCGCGATAGCAATCAGCCCCAGCATTTT. Its protein is CASSRTGGRDSNQPQHF.

This clonotype has a handful of counts. The chain has TRBV2 and TRBJ1-2, with a possible D match to TRBD1 (5 bases). The CDR3 covers 14 residues. Looked up from germline, CDR1 is SNHLY and CDR2 is FYNNEI. V lost 1 base and J 5 bases, leaving 11 bases between the germline ends. Written as DNA, the CDR3 is TGTGCCAGCAGTGAAGGACAGATACTATATGGCTACACCTTC. It is translated as CASSEGQILYGYTF.

The chain combines TRBV29-1 with TRBJ2-2; TRBD2 agrees at 9 bases. Germline V CDR1 and CDR2: SQVTM, ANQGSEA. The V gene end was trimmed by 7 bases and the J gene end by 10 bases; junction bases not matched to a gene: 10. This CDR3 is 13 amino acids long. The CDR3: CSGSLAGSPELFF. CDR3 nucleotide sequence: TGCAGCGGCTCCCTAGCGGGGAGCCCGGAGCTGTTTTTT.

The CDR3 loop is CASRPQTGTNTGELFF. CDR3 in DNA: TGTGCCAGCAGACCACAGACAGGGACGAACACCGGGGAGCTGTTTTTT. The chain couples TRBV12-3 or TRBV12-4 to TRBJ2-2, with TRBD1 matching 7 bases. This CDR3 has 16 residues. J gave up 0 bases and V 6 bases, and 7 bases lay outside the gene matches.

The chain joins TRBV7-8 to TRBJ2-1; a possible D gene is TRBD2 (5 bases). The CDR3 totals 14 residues. Trimming shortened V by 4 bases and J by 8 bases, and 15 bases separated the two germline ends. Germline V gives CDR1 SGHVS, CDR2 FQNEAQ. CDR3 region: CASSSGFKQHEQFF. The DNA of the CDR3 is TGTGCCAGCAGCTCGGGATTTAAGCAACATGAGCAGTTCTTC.

The rearrangement joins TRBV4-2 to TRBJ1-1; a weak D match, TRBD1 (5 bases). V lost 3 bases, J lost 6 bases, and 14 bases lay in between. The CDR3 spans 14 residues. CDR1 and CDR2 from the germline V gene are LGHNA and YNFKEQ. The CDR3 spells CASSHPGEGPEAFF. The CDR3, as DNA: TGTGCCAGCAGCCACCCGGGGGAGGGACCTGAAGCTTTCTTT.

This clonotype was counted at least ten times. CDR3 protein: CASSYRQGGTEAFF. CDR3 DNA: TGTGCCAGCAGTTATAGACAGGGGGGCACTGAAGCTTTCTTT. V usage is TRBV27 and J usage is TRBJ1-1; 9 bases are shared with TRBD1. The CDR3 sequence is 14 residues long. Germline V CDR1 and CDR2: MNHEY, SMNVEV (reference sequence). Trimming removed 4 bases from V and 4 bases from J; junction bases left unmatched: 4.

The genes are TRBV7-2 and TRBJ2-7; 11 nucleotides match TRBD1. The CDR3 runs to 15 residues. Germline loops: CDR1 SGHTA, CDR2 FQGNSA. Trimming cost V 5 bases and J 5 bases; bases outside gene matches: 8. The CDR3 region has the DNA TGTGCCAGCAGCGCCCGGACAGGGGGCATCAACGAGCAGTACTTC. Its protein is CASSARTGGINEQYF.

This clonotype was observed a handful of times. The CDR3 sequence: CASSLGTGDIQYF. The DNA for the CDR3 is TGTGCCAGCAGTTTGGGGACAGGGGACATTCAGTACTTC. The chain is built from TRBV12-3 or TRBV12-4 and TRBJ2-4; the match to TRBD1 covers 10 bases. This CDR3 has 13 amino acids. Trimming cost V 3 bases and J 8 bases; bases outside gene matches: 1.

The chain couples TRBV24-1 to TRBJ2-7, with D perhaps TRBD1 (5 bases). This CDR3 is 12 amino acids long. Germline CDR1 is KGHDR and CDR2 is SFDVKD. V lost 4 bases to trimming and J lost 7 bases, with 10 bases between them. As DNA, the CDR3 is TGTGCCACCAGTGACCCGGACACGGAGCAGTACTTC. Its protein is CATSDPDTEQYF.